This record looks at one T cell receptor beta chain sequence and its context. The repertoire was sequenced with immunoSEQ multiplex PCR; TCRdb's copy has only in-frame clones and lacks some. Among roughly 87,000 clones, about 88% were seen once, and the ten largest hold about 5%. These data belong to a study of blood T cell repertoires in COVID-19. Study in general: T cells, B-cell-depleted T cells, or PBMCs provided the cDNA or gDNA that served as material.

With V trimmed by 4 bases and J by 6 bases, 7 bases remained unmatched. This CDR3 is built from 15 residues. Germline CDR1 and CDR2: MGHRA and YSYEKL. This chain connects TRBV4-1 to TRBJ1-4; 8 bases are a match to TRBD1. What was sequenced was peripheral blood. This sequence originates from a woman aged 80 or over with active COVID-19. CDR3 DNA sequence: TGCGCCAGCAGCCGATGGACAGGGAGCTATGAAAAACTGTTTTTT. Encoded protein: CASSRWTGSYEKLFF.